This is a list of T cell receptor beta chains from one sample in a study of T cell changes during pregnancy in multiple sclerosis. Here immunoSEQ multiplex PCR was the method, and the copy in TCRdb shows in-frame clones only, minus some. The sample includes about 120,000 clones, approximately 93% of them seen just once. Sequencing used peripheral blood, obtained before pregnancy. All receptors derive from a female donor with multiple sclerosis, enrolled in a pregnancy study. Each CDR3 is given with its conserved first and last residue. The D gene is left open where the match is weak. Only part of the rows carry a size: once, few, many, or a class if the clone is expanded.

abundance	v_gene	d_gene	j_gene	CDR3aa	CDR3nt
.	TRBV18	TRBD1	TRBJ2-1	CASSPRQGHYNEQFF	TGTGCCAGCTCACCACGACAGGGACACTACAATGAGCAGTTCTTC
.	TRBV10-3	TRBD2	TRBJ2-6	CAISALTSGDSGANVLTF	TGTGCCATCTCTGCCCTGACTAGCGGCGACTCTGGGGCCAACGTCCTGACTTTC
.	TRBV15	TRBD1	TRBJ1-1	CATSGSRGQGGRGMAFF	TGTGCCACCAGCGGATCCAGGGGGCAAGGAGGTAGGGGAATGGCTTTCTTT
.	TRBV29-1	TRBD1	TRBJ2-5	CSVKLTGGQETQYF	TGCAGCGTCAAGCTGACAGGGGGGCAAGAGACCCAGTACTTC
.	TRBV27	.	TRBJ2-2	CASSREIRGVPKTGELFF	TGTGCCAGCAGTCGGGAGATTCGGGGTGTCCCAAAAACCGGGGAGCTGTTTTTT
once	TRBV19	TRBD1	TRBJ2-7	CASSIVATGGMDEQYF	TGTGCCAGTAGTATAGTTGCGACAGGGGGCATGGACGAGCAGTACTTC
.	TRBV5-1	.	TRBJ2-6	CASSLGLVAGANVLTF	TGCGCCAGCAGCTTGGGACTAGTAGCAGGGGCCAACGTCCTGACTTTC
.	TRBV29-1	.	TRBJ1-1	CSVGQMNTEAFF	TGCAGCGTTGGACAGATGAACACTGAAGCTTTCTTT
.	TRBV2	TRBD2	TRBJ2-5	CASLAEDETQYF	TGTGCCAGTCTAGCGGAAGATGAGACCCAGTACTTC
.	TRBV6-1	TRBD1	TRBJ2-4	CASSEVQGRWNIQYF	TGTGCCAGCAGTGAAGTACAGGGGCGTTGGAACATTCAGTACTTC
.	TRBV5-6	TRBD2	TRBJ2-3	CASLGRGGAGDTQYF	TGTGCCAGCCTGGGGCGCGGGGGGGCCGGAGATACGCAGTATTTT
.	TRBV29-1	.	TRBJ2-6	CSVFTGANVLTF	TGCAGCGTTTTTACTGGGGCCAACGTCCTGACTTTC
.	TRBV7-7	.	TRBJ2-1	CASSLEASPYNEQFF	TGTGCCAGCAGCTTAGAGGCTAGCCCTTACAATGAGCAGTTCTTC
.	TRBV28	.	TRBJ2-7	CASSPMVVAYEQYF	TGTGCCAGCAGCCCTATGGTGGTAGCGTACGAGCAGTACTTC
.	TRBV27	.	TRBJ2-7	CASSERGGGYEQYF	TGTGCCAGCAGTGAACGAGGGGGGGGATACGAGCAGTACTTC
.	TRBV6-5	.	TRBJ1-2	CASSGFEGNRGYTF	TGTGCCAGCTCGGGGTTCGAGGGTAATCGTGGCTACACCTTC
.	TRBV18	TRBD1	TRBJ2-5	CASSRDRGVQETQYF	TGTGCCAGCTCACGGGACAGGGGCGTCCAAGAGACCCAGTACTTC
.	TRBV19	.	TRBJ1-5	CASSIDSSGQPQHF	TGTGCCAGTAGTATAGATAGTTCGGGGCAGCCCCAGCATTTT
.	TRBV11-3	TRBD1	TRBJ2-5	CASSPGTGSQETQYF	TGTGCCAGCAGCCCCGGGACAGGGAGCCAAGAGACCCAGTACTTC
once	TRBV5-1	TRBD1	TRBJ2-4	CASSRTGLMAKNIQYF	TGCGCCAGCAGTCGGACAGGGCTTATGGCCAAAAACATTCAGTACTTC
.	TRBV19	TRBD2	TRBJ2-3	CASSSSQTSGFTDTQYF	TGTGCCAGTAGTTCTTCTCAGACTAGCGGTTTCACAGATACGCAGTATTTT
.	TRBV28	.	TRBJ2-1	CASTTTGALAGNEQFF	TGTGCCAGCACCACCACTGGAGCGCTGGCTGGGAATGAGCAGTTCTTC
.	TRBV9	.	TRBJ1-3	CASNLEGAGNTIYF	TGTGCCAGTAATCTAGAGGGGGCTGGAAACACCATATATTTT
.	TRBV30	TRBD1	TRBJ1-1	CAWKKQGVSTEAFF	TGTGCCTGGAAAAAACAGGGGGTCAGTACTGAAGCTTTCTTT
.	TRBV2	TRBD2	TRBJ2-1	CASSDHTWTSGRGGDEQFF	TGTGCCAGCAGTGACCACACCTGGACTAGCGGGAGGGGAGGCGATGAGCAGTTCTTC
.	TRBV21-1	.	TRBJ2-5	CASSKAKYGRGYF	TGTGCCAGCAGCAAAGCTAAATACGGTCGTGGGTACTTC
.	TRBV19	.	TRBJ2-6	CASLQGHRLSGANVLTF	TGTGCCAGCCTTCAGGGCCACCGTCTCTCTGGGGCCAACGTCCTGACTTTC
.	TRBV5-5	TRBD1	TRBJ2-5	CASSLGQVRLETQYF	TGTGCCAGCAGCCTGGGACAGGTTCGTTTAGAGACCCAGTACTTC
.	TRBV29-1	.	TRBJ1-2	CSVAATNYGYTF	TGCAGCGTGGCGGCTACTAACTATGGCTACACCTTC
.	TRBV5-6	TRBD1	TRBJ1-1	CASSPSYRGGTEAFF	TGTGCCAGCAGCCCAAGCTACAGGGGGGGCACTGAAGCTTTCTTT
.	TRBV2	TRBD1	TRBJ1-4	CASSKGQGAVEKLFF	TGTGCCAGCAGTAAGGGACAGGGGGCTGTAGAAAAACTGTTTTTT
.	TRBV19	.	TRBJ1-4	CASSPPAGLNEKLFF	TGTGCCAGTAGTCCGCCGGCGGGTCTAAATGAAAAACTGTTTTTT
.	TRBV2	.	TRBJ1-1	CASSDQGPSTEAFF	TGTGCCAGCAGTGACCAGGGGCCCTCCACTGAAGCTTTCTTT
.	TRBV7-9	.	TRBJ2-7	CASSLPPSSVWSEQYF	TGTGCCAGCAGCTTACCTCCTTCGAGCGTTTGGTCCGAGCAGTACTTC
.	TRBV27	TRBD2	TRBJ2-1	CASSGTSGVHEQFF	TGTGCCAGCAGTGGGACTAGCGGGGTCCATGAGCAGTTCTTC
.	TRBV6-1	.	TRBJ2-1	CASGERGRGTHEQFF	TGTGCCAGCGGTGAAAGGGGGAGGGGAACCCATGAGCAGTTCTTC
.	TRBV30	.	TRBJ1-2	CAWSVRQDYGYTF	TGTGCCTGGAGTGTACGACAGGACTATGGCTACACCTTC